The 18 T cell receptor beta chains in this list originate from one sample, sequenced in a study of shared clonotypes between healthy human individuals. The assay was immunoSEQ multiplex PCR, and TCRdb's table has in-frame clones only and misses some. In the table there are roughly 2.2 million clones, just under 95% of which are singletons. What was sequenced was naive CD4+ T cells from PBMCs. The subset was: CD45RA+ positively selected. Receptors originate from a man between 18 and 29 years old in good health. Some clones in this sample may be carry-over from other donors' samples.

The chain employs TRBV27 and TRBJ2-7; D gene unclear. V lost 10 bases, J lost 6 bases, and 13 bases lay in between. The CDR3 sequence is 11 residues long. Per the germline V gene, CDR1 is MNHEY and CDR2 is SMNVEV (reference sequence). The CDR3 DNA reads TGTGCCATCCCGCAGTGGACCGAGCAGTACTTC. Protein sequence: CAIPQWTEQYF.

The chain uses TRBV29-1 and TRBJ2-3, with D perhaps being TRBD1 or TRBD2 (5 bases each). CDR3 length equals 15 residues. V dropped 1 base and J dropped 2 bases, with 13 bases sitting between them. CDR1 and CDR2 (germline): SQVTM, ANQGSEA. DNA of the CDR3: TGCAGCGTTGAAGGGGAGACAGCCTCCACAGATACGCAGTATTTT. Its protein is CSVEGETASTDTQYF.

The chain links TRBV28 to TRBJ2-6; maybe TRBD1 (6 bases). The germline CDR1 and CDR2 sequences are MDHEN and SYDVKM. This CDR3 is 15 amino acids long. Trimming took off 5 bases at V and 12 bases at J, with 20 bases between the two ends. The CDR3 loop reads CASSPPGHQAPVLTF. CDR3 nucleotide sequence: TGTGCCAGCAGTCCGCCGGGACACCAGGCCCCCGTCCTGACTTTC.

V usage is TRBV28 and J usage is TRBJ2-7, with TRBD1 matching over 9 bases. Germline V CDR1 and CDR2: MDHEN, SYDVKM. V lost 6 bases to trimming and J lost 2 bases; unmatched junction nucleotides: 5. The CDR3 runs to 14 residues. The CDR3 sequence: CASRGQGRAYEQYF. The CDR3 coding sequence is TGTGCCAGCAGAGGACAGGGGAGAGCCTACGAGCAGTACTTC.

This clone came up a few times. The chain uses TRBV28 and TRBJ1-5; no clear D. CDR3 size: 12 residues. Germline values: CDR1 MDHEN, CDR2 SYDVKM. V lost 6 bases, J lost 1 base, and 4 bases lay in between. The DNA for the CDR3 is TGTGCCAGCAGAATCAGCAATCAGCCCCAGCATTTT. Encoded protein: CASRISNQPQHF.

The chain carries TRBV5-1 and TRBJ1-1; D gene ambiguous. The CDR3 is 13 residues long. Trimming stripped 4 bases from V and 11 bases from J, with 18 bases between. Per germline, CDR1 SGHRS and CDR2 YFSETQ. In DNA, the CDR3 is TGCGCCAGCAGCATAAACACGGAGCCGCAGGCTTTCTTT. Protein sequence: CASSINTEPQAFF.

The V call is TRBV9, the J call TRBJ2-2, with D possibly being TRBD1 (6 bases). The CDR3 runs to 16 residues. Trimming removed 3 bases from V and 3 bases from J, with 15 bases in between. Germline V CDR1 and CDR2: SGDLS, YYNGEE. The CDR3 loop is CASSGTQGWDTGELFF. The CDR3 coding sequence is TGTGCCAGCAGCGGGACACAGGGATGGGACACCGGGGAGCTGTTTTTT.

The chain has TRBV5-4 and TRBJ1-4, with 7 nucleotides matching TRBD1. Germline CDR1 is SGHNT and CDR2 is YYREEE (reference sequence). V shed 7 bases, J shed 8 bases, and the junction held 11 bases outside the gene matches. The CDR3 length is 14 residues. CDR3 in amino acids: CASHKQGPGEKLFF. CDR3 DNA sequence: TGTGCCAGCCACAAACAGGGGCCAGGGGAAAAACTGTTTTTT.

To note about this clone: This specimen includes other DNA sequences encoding the same CDR3. This chain links TRBV7-9 with TRBJ2-6; unclear D gene. Germline values: CDR1 SEHNR, CDR2 FQNEAQ (reference sequence). V was trimmed by 1 base and J by 0 bases, leaving 7 bases between them. The CDR3 runs to 16 residues. The CDR3 spells CASSLGVGSGANVLTF. Here the CDR3 DNA reads TGTGCCAGCAGCTTAGGTGTTGGCTCTGGGGCCAACGTCCTGACTTTC.

The V call is TRBV6-5, the J call TRBJ2-5; a weak D match, TRBD2 (5 bases). The CDR3 consists of 14 residues. Germline lookup yields CDR1 MNHEY and CDR2 SVGAGI. The ends were cut back, 5 bases at V and 3 bases at J, with 13 bases in the middle. The CDR3 DNA reads TGTGCCAGCAGTACTGGAGGAAACGAAGAGACCCAGTACTTC. Its translation is CASSTGGNEETQYF.

In DNA form, the CDR3 reads TGTGCCAGCAGCCAATCTGGGGATAACTATGGCTACACCTTC. This encodes CASSQSGDNYGYTF. V is TRBV7-2 and J is TRBJ1-2, with no clear D. The CDR3 has 14 residues. From germline, CDR1 is SGHTA and CDR2 FQGNSA. Between the trimmed V and J ends, which lost 5 bases and 1 base, there was a span of 11 bases.

The chain joins TRBV21-1 to TRBJ2-7; TRBD1, the table's D call, lacks a check against the DNA. TRBV21-1 is an annotated pseudogene. The CDR3 runs 14 residues. CDR3 sequence: CASSPKGTGGEQYF. Written as DNA, the CDR3 is TGTGCCAGCAGCCCAAAGGGCACAGGGGGAGAGCAGTACTTC.

The chain joins TRBV9 to TRBJ1-1; perhaps TRBD1 as D (5 bases). CDR1 is SGDLS, CDR2 YYNGEE, per germline. The CDR3 is 13 amino acids. Trimming removed 1 base at V and 3 bases at J, with 7 bases between. The CDR3 is CASSVSGHTEAFF. The CDR3 DNA sequence: TGTGCCAGCAGCGTATCAGGGCACACTGAAGCTTTCTTT. Drawing the rest from reference TRBV9 and TRBJ1-1, the complete variable domain is DSGVTQTPKHLITATGQRVTLRCSPRSGDLSVYWYQQSLDQGLQFLIQYYNGEERAKGNILERFSAQQFPDLHSELNLSSLELGDSALYFCASSVSGHTEAFFGQGTRLTVV.

The chain employs TRBV5-1 and TRBJ1-5; maybe TRBD1 (5 bases). Germline values: CDR1 SGHRS, CDR2 YFSETQ. The CDR3 consists of 15 residues. V shed 1 base and J shed 3 bases, with 11 bases lying between them. CDR3 nucleotide sequence: TGCGCCAGCAGCTTGAGGCCAGGGTCCAATCAGCCCCAGCATTTT. This translates into CASSLRPGSNQPQHF.

The rearrangement uses TRBV19 and TRBJ2-6; 11 nucleotides match TRBD2. The germline CDR1 and CDR2 sequences are LNHDA and SQIVND (reference sequence). With 5 bases clipped from V and 0 bases from J, the junction kept 12 bases outside the gene matches. CDR3 length: 20 amino acids. The CDR3 DNA reads as TGTGCCAGTAGTGTGACCCCTCTAGCGGGAGGCAACTCTGGGGCCAACGTCCTGACTTTC. Encoded protein: CASSVTPLAGGNSGANVLTF.

This sequence joins TRBV7-2 and TRBJ2-2; 7 bases line up with TRBD1. The germline CDR1 and CDR2 sequences are SGHTA and FQGNSA. After removal of 1 base from V and 5 bases from J, the junction contained 1 base not matched to a gene. The CDR3 spans 14 residues. CDR3 in DNA: TGTGCCAGCAGCTTAGACAGGGGTACCGGGGAGCTGTTTTTT. Its protein is CASSLDRGTGELFF.

The rearrangement links TRBV7-9 to TRBJ1-1; the D gene is possibly TRBD1 (5 bases). The CDR3 loop spans 14 amino acids. The V gene lost 1 base and the J gene lost 1 base, with 7 bases spanning the gap. Germline V lookup: CDR1 SEHNR, CDR2 FQNEAQ (reference sequence). CDR3 sequence: CASSLGTKNTEAFF. The DNA of the CDR3 is TGTGCCAGCAGCTTAGGGACAAAGAACACTGAAGCTTTCTTT.

This clone has only a few counts. This chain uses TRBV7-3 with TRBJ2-3, with TRBD1 matching 8 bases. The CDR3 loop spans 15 amino acids. Germline lookup yields CDR1 SGHTA and CDR2 FQGTGA. The ends lost 2 bases at V and 4 bases at J; junction bases unmatched: 5. For the CDR3, the DNA is TGTGCCAGCAGCTTATCCAGGGGGCGCCCAGATACGCAGTATTTT. It specifies CASSLSRGRPDTQYF.